A selection of T cell receptor beta chains follows, all from one sample in a study of T-cell memory formation after mild COVID-19. TCRdb fed the 5' RACE reads into MiXCR, producing one record per CDR3 protein. The sample carries 240,000 or so distinct CDR3 sequences, 8.5% to 9.5% recorded once. The specimen was PBMCs or a T cell subset sorted from them (not recorded which). These receptors were obtained from a man aged 18 to 29 who had mild COVID-19 (a few samples of this study predate the infection). Cell type and time point are not known. The CDR3 runs from the conserved cysteine through the conserved F or W. Fields, in order: clone size, V gene, J gene, D gene, CDR3 DNA, CDR3 protein. D genes are given only for firm matches. Clone size is not always given. Where it is, it says once, few, many or a class for expanded clones.

clone_size: few; v_call: TRBV9; j_call: TRBJ2-5; d_call: NA; cdr3_nt: TGTGCCAGCAGCGTAGCTCCGGCGGGCCAAGAGACCCAGTACTTC; cdr3_aa: CASSVAPAGQETQYF
clone_size: NA; v_call: TRBV20-1; j_call: TRBJ2-1; d_call: NA; cdr3_nt: TGCAGTGCTAGTGGGCAGAGCTCCTACAATGAGCAGTTCTTC; cdr3_aa: CSASGQSSYNEQFF
clone_size: NA; v_call: TRBV7-2; j_call: TRBJ2-3; d_call: TRBD1; cdr3_nt: TGTGCCAGCAGCTTAAGACAGGGGGGAGATACGCAGTATTTT; cdr3_aa: CASSLRQGGDTQYF
clone_size: few; v_call: TRBV10-3; j_call: TRBJ2-3; d_call: TRBD2; cdr3_nt: TGTGCCATCAGCGGGCCGGGACTAGCGGAACGTGGTACGCAGTATTTT; cdr3_aa: CAISGPGLAERGTQYF
clone_size: many; v_call: TRBV15; j_call: TRBJ1-4; d_call: NA; cdr3_nt: TGTGCCACCAGCGGCGGGACACTTCTAGGAGAAAAACTGTTTTTT; cdr3_aa: CATSGGTLLGEKLFF
clone_size: many; v_call: TRBV12-3/TRBV12-4; j_call: TRBJ1-1; d_call: NA; cdr3_nt: TGTGCCAGCAGTTCCGGGACATCCGGATATACTAAGGCTTTCTTT; cdr3_aa: CASSSGTSGYTKAFF
clone_size: NA; v_call: TRBV5-1; j_call: TRBJ2-3; d_call: NA; cdr3_nt: TGCGCCAGCAGCTTGATGCGGGGGCCTGGAGATACGCAGTATTTT; cdr3_aa: CASSLMRGPGDTQYF
clone_size: few; v_call: TRBV5-6; j_call: TRBJ1-2; d_call: NA; cdr3_nt: TGTGCCAGCAGCCCGGCACCACCTCAGCCCTATGGCTACACCTTC; cdr3_aa: CASSPAPPQPYGYTF
clone_size: few; v_call: TRBV5-1; j_call: TRBJ2-1; d_call: NA; cdr3_nt: TGCGCCAGCAGCCGCGGCCCACCAAACAATGAGCAGTTCTTC; cdr3_aa: CASSRGPPNNEQFF
clone_size: NA; v_call: TRBV7-2; j_call: TRBJ2-1; d_call: NA; cdr3_nt: TGTGCCAGCAGAGCCCCCGGGGGACCTTCCTACAATGAGCAGTTCTTC; cdr3_aa: CASRAPGGPSYNEQFF
clone_size: few; v_call: TRBV20-1; j_call: TRBJ2-1; d_call: NA; cdr3_nt: TGCAGTGCTCGGGTGGGGTTCGATGAGCAGTTCTTC; cdr3_aa: CSARVGFDEQFF
clone_size: few; v_call: TRBV7-9; j_call: TRBJ2-7; d_call: NA; cdr3_nt: TGTGCCAGCAGCCTAGGAGTGGGGTTTACGGAGCAGTACTTC; cdr3_aa: CASSLGVGFTEQYF
clone_size: NA; v_call: TRBV18; j_call: TRBJ2-3; d_call: NA; cdr3_nt: TGTGCCAGCTCACCTGCGACGGCAATCACAGATACGCAGTATTTT; cdr3_aa: CASSPATAITDTQYF
clone_size: few; v_call: TRBV25-1; j_call: TRBJ2-7; d_call: NA; cdr3_nt: TGTGCCAGCAGCGGGTTCGGTGGGGACGAGCAGTACTTC; cdr3_aa: CASSGFGGDEQYF
clone_size: NA; v_call: TRBV12-3/TRBV12-4; j_call: TRBJ1-2; d_call: TRBD1; cdr3_nt: TGTGCCAGCAGGAGGACAGGCTTGGGCGGCTACACCTTC; cdr3_aa: CASRRTGLGGYTF
clone_size: few; v_call: TRBV25-1; j_call: TRBJ2-3; d_call: TRBD1; cdr3_nt: TGTGCCAGCCGGGACAGGGTCACAGATACGCAGTATTTT; cdr3_aa: CASRDRVTDTQYF
clone_size: NA; v_call: TRBV5-1; j_call: TRBJ2-5; d_call: NA; cdr3_nt: TGCGCCAGCACCACTCTGTCAGGAATACAAGAGACCCAGTACTTC; cdr3_aa: CASTTLSGIQETQYF